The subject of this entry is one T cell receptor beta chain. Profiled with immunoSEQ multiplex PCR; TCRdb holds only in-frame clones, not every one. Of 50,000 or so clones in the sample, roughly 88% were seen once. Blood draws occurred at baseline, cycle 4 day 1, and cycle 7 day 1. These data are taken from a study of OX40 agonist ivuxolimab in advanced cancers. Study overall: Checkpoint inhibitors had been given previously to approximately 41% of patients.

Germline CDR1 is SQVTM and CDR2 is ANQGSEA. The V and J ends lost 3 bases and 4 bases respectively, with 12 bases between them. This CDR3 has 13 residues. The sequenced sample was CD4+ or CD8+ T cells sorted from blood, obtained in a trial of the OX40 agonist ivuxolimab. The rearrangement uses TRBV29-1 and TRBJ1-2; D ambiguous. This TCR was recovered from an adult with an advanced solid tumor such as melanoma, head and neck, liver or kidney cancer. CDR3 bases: TGCAGCGTTGACTTGGCAGGAGTCTATGGCTACACCTTC. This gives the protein CSVDLAGVYGYTF.